The sequence of this T cell receptor (beta chain) was determined in a study of tumor-infiltrating lymphocytes in oesophageal squamous cell carcinoma. This clonotype has at least ten counts. MiXCR was run by TCRdb on the PCR reads, yielding one entry per CDR3 protein. Of approximately 19,000 distinct CDR3 sequences listed, about 38% are singletons. The CDR3 loop spans 15 amino acids. The germline CDR1 and CDR2 sequences are MNHNS and SASEGT. Trimming removed 7 bases from V and 4 bases from J, with 17 bases in between. Sequenced: normal esophageal tissue next to the tumor. This sequence originates from a male donor with esophageal squamous cell carcinoma. This chain uses TRBV6-1 with TRBJ1-3, with D perhaps TRBD1 (5 bases). CDR3 in amino acids: CASIRGRSEGNTIYF. The CDR3 DNA sequence: TGTGCCAGCATACGGGGCCGCTCTGAAGGAAACACCATATATTTT.